The T cell receptor (beta chain) under discussion was sequenced for a study of T-cell reconstitution after alpha-beta-depleted transplantation in children. This sample's TCRbeta library carried unique molecular identifier barcodes. TCRdb ran MiXCR on the PCR reads and lists one entry per CDR3 protein. The top ten clones hold 4% of a sample with about 610,000 distinct CDR3 sequences, 10% of them seen once. V gave up 5 bases and J gave up 0 bases; unmatched junction bases: 2. This CDR3 spans 14 amino acids. The germline V gene encodes CDR1 SGHTA and CDR2 FQGTGA. To note about this clonotype: A clone one base away is much larger, so this may be a read error.

This receptor was identified in a human donor who donated a stem cell graft to a child with acute myeloid leukemia. The material sequenced was PBMCs from the stem cell graft donor, taken from the stem cell graft. The chain has TRBV7-3 and TRBJ2-7; 9 bases align to TRBD2. The CDR3 DNA follows: TGTGCCAGCAGCATTAGCGGGAGCTCCTACGAGCAGTACTTC. Protein sequence: CASSISGSSYEQYF.